This TCR beta chain was captured by sequencing in a study of T cells in Graves' hyperthyroidism and ophthalmopathy. Uncontrolled infections, other autoimmune diseases, pregnancy or lactation led to exclusion of patients. This clonotype showed up just a few times. Antigen specificity is unknown. Study-level findings and limits: Ophthalmopathy got predicted by the model a median roughly six months before its onset.

Amplification targeted TCR beta CDR3 regions from RNA transcripts. The HTBI primer set served for first-round RT-PCR of the TCR CDR3. TCRdb reanalysed the multiplex PCR reads using MiXCR and keeps one entry per CDR3 protein. The table shows around 700,000 distinct CDR3 sequences, with about 17% occurring only once. The CDR3 totals 15 residues. The V gene lost 4 bases and the J gene lost 0 bases, with 12 bases spanning the gap. CDR1 LGHDT and CDR2 YNNKEL come from the germline V gene (reference sequence). Sample: blood. The chain uses TRBV3-1 and TRBJ1-1; tentative D call: TRBD1 (6 bases). The origin of this receptor is a woman aged 45-65 years with Graves' hyperthyroidism that later progressed to Graves' ophthalmopathy. CDR3 loop: CASSPRRDMNTEAFF. In DNA, the CDR3 is TGTGCCAGCAGCCCTAGGAGGGACATGAACACTGAAGCTTTCTTT.